Below are 31 T cell receptor beta chains sequenced from a single sample in a study of T cell responses to AZD1222 COVID-19 vaccine. Profiled with immunoSEQ multiplex PCR; TCRdb holds only in-frame clones, not every one. The sample contains 120,000 or so clones, approximately 94% of which appear only once. Sequenced here: peripheral blood, sampled 28 days after the second AZD1222 dose. These receptors were taken from an adult who received the AZD1222 COVID-19 vaccine.

The chain employs TRBV5-1 and TRBJ1-3; D gene unclear. The V gene's germline CDR1 is SGHRS and CDR2 YFSETQ. This CDR3 region has 14 residues. V lost 0 bases to trimming and J lost 4 bases, with 8 bases between them. CDR3 amino acids: CASSLDIPGNTIYF. In DNA, the CDR3 is TGCGCCAGCAGCTTGGACATTCCCGGAAACACCATATATTTT.

The chain is built from TRBV19 and TRBJ1-3, with 11 bases that match TRBD1. After removal of 3 bases from V and 8 bases from J, the junction contained 3 bases not matched to a gene. The CDR3 extends over 14 amino acids. CDR1 is LNHDA and CDR2 is SQIVND in the germline V gene (reference sequence). The CDR3 region has the DNA TGTGCCAGTAGTATCTCGGACAGGGGGCACACCATATATTTT. Amino acid sequence: CASSISDRGHTIYF.

The J gene is TRBJ2-7, the V gene TRBV6-5; no clear D gene. CDR3 length: 15 amino acids. Looked up from germline, CDR1 is MNHEY and CDR2 is SVGAGI. Trimming cost V 0 bases and J 1 base, with 10 bases left between them. The CDR3 DNA reads as TGTGCCAGCAGTTACTCGACACTTGTATCCTACGAGCAGTACTTC. This sequence encodes CASSYSTLVSYEQYF.

The J gene is TRBJ1-2, the V gene TRBV15; no clear D. The CDR3 is 14 amino acids. The V gene's germline CDR1 is LNHNV and CDR2 YYDKDF (reference sequence). Trimming pared 6 bases from V and 4 bases from J, leaving 15 bases between. The CDR3 reads CATRDSPRVYGYTF. Here the CDR3 DNA reads TGTGCCACCAGAGACTCCCCTCGGGTCTATGGCTACACCTTC.

The V call is TRBV19, the J call TRBJ1-5; a possible D gene is TRBD1 (5 bases). Germline V gene sequence: CDR1 LNHDA, CDR2 SQIVND (reference sequence). The CDR3 length is 13 residues. V gave up 7 bases and J gave up 7 bases, with 14 bases separating them. CDR3 sequence (DNA): TGTGCCAGTAACGAGGGGTCATGGCAGCCCCAGCATTTT. Protein: CASNEGSWQPQHF.

The chain employs TRBV27 and TRBJ1-1; maybe TRBD1 (5 bases). The CDR3 consists of 14 residues. Germline V lookup: CDR1 MNHEY, CDR2 SMNVEV (reference sequence). V was shortened by 2 bases and J by 3 bases, with 10 bases between the two germline ends. CDR3 protein: CASSLRGSYTEAFF. CDR3 DNA sequence: TGTGCCAGCAGTTTAAGGGGTAGTTACACTGAAGCTTTCTTT.

The chain combines TRBV7-6 with TRBJ1-1; a possible D gene is TRBD1 (6 bases). V shed 1 base and J shed 7 bases, with 10 bases lying between them. This CDR3 comprises 13 residues. Germline-derived CDR1 and CDR2 are SGHVS and FNYEAQ. For the CDR3, the DNA is TGTGCCAGCAGCTTAGGTGAGGACAGTGAAGCTTTCTTT. Protein product: CASSLGEDSEAFF. Full variable domain (rest looked up from reference TRBV7-6 and TRBJ1-1): GAGVSQSPRYKVTKRGQDVALRCDPISGHVSLYWYRQALGQGPEFLTYFNYEAQQDKSGLPNDRFSAERPEGSISTLTIQRTEQRDSAMYRCASSLGEDSEAFFGQGTRLTVV.

The genes are TRBV6-5 and TRBJ2-1; no clear D. Germline CDR1 MNHEY, CDR2 SVGAGI. Trimming took off 6 bases at V and 3 bases at J, with 9 bases between the two ends. There are 13 residues in the CDR3. The CDR3 reads CASRRMNYNEQFF. The CDR3 nucleotides are TGTGCCAGCAGGAGAATGAACTACAATGAGCAGTTCTTC.

The chain recombines TRBV28 with TRBJ2-7, with D perhaps TRBD1 (6 bases). Trimming removed 6 bases from V and 1 base from J, with 10 bases in between. This CDR3 spans 13 amino acids. The germline V gene encodes CDR1 MDHEN and CDR2 SYDVKM. The CDR3 bases are TGTGCCAGCAGGGAGACAGGTTCCTACGAGCAGTACTTC. This codes for CASRETGSYEQYF.

The rearrangement uses TRBV2 and TRBJ1-6; 8 bases map to TRBD1. The CDR3 spans 11 residues. CDR1 is SNHLY and CDR2 is FYNNEI in the germline V gene. Trimming cost V 6 bases and J 19 bases; bases outside gene matches: 8. As DNA, the CDR3 is TGTGCCAGCAGCCCACTCAGGGGGCTACACTTT. It encodes CASSPLRGLHF.

The rearrangement joins TRBV18 to TRBJ1-2, with D possibly TRBD1 on 5 matching bases. The CDR3 spans 14 residues. The V end lost 2 bases, the J end lost 0 bases, and 7 bases lay between the germline ends. The germline CDR1 and CDR2 sequences are KGHSH and LQKENI. For the CDR3, the DNA is TGTGCCAGCTCACCATGGGGGGCTAACTATGGCTACACCTTC. It codes for CASSPWGANYGYTF.

The rearrangement links TRBV29-1 to TRBJ1-5; a possible D gene is TRBD1 (5 bases). With 4 bases removed from V and 7 bases from J, the gap between germline ends came to 14 bases. There are 13 residues in the CDR3. Germline lookup yields CDR1 SQVTM and CDR2 ANQGSEA. CDR3 nucleotides: TGCAGCGTTGGGGGGGATGGGGGACAGCCCCAGCATTTT. This translates into CSVGGDGGQPQHF.

The gene calls are TRBV6-5 and TRBJ2-2, with D perhaps being TRBD1 or TRBD2 (5 bases each). Trimming left V 2 bases short and J 8 bases short, with 6 bases between. Germline CDR1 is MNHEY and CDR2 is SVGAGI. The CDR3 consists of 12 residues. The CDR3 bases are TGTGCCAGCAGTTACGGGGGAGGGGAGCTGTTTTTT. Protein sequence: CASSYGGGELFF.

The chain has TRBV7-9 and TRBJ2-5; TRBD1 matches at 7 bases. Trimming cost V 6 bases and J 4 bases; bases outside gene matches: 14. The CDR3 loop spans 16 amino acids. From germline, CDR1 is SEHNR and CDR2 FQNEAQ (reference sequence). The CDR3 loop is CASRHPLQGIAETQYF. The CDR3 nucleotides read TGTGCCAGCAGACACCCGCTACAGGGGATTGCAGAGACCCAGTACTTC.

The V call is TRBV7-9, the J call TRBJ1-5, with D perhaps matching TRBD1 (5 bases). The CDR3 has 14 residues. Germline lookup yields CDR1 SEHNR and CDR2 FQNEAQ (reference sequence). Trimming pared 3 bases from V and 6 bases from J, leaving 12 bases between. CDR3 in amino acids: CASSLGVLGQPQHF. The CDR3 DNA sequence: TGTGCCAGCAGCTTGGGGGTTTTAGGTCAGCCCCAGCATTTT.

The V and J genes are TRBV2 and TRBJ2-7; D gene unclear. The CDR3 runs 12 residues. Germline assignment: CDR1 SNHLY and CDR2 FYNNEI. V was trimmed by 7 bases and J by 3 bases, leaving 10 bases between them. Written as DNA, the CDR3 is TGTGCCAGCACTCCGAGAGACTACGAGCAGTACTTC. This encodes CASTPRDYEQYF.

The table lists this clone with a count of one. V and J are TRBV18 and TRBJ2-5; the match to TRBD2 covers 9 bases. Trimming cost V 5 bases and J 1 base; bases outside gene matches: 11. The CDR3 sequence is 17 residues long. Germline V lookup: CDR1 KGHSH, CDR2 LQKENI. CDR3 nucleotides: TGTGCCAGCTCAATAACCGGGACTAGCTTATCCCAAGAGACCCAGTACTTC. Residues: CASSITGTSLSQETQYF.

This clone was seen once. V usage is TRBV7-9 and J usage is TRBJ1-2; D remains unclear. Germline CDR1 and CDR2: SEHNR and FQNEAQ (reference sequence). Trimming left V 0 bases short and J 4 bases short, with 9 bases between. The CDR3 runs 14 residues. The CDR3 region has the DNA TGTGCCAGCAGCTTAGCGACACAGCTCTATGGCTACACCTTC. As protein: CASSLATQLYGYTF.

V usage is TRBV3-1 (or the pseudogene TRBV3-2) and J usage is TRBJ1-1; a weak D match, TRBD1 (5 bases). Germline assignment: CDR1 LGHDT and CDR2 YNNKEL (reference sequence). Trimming left V 2 bases short and J 4 bases short, with 8 bases between. This CDR3 comprises 13 residues. Here the CDR3 reads CASSQFGGTEAFF. As DNA, the CDR3 is TGTGCCAGCAGCCAATTTGGGGGCACTGAAGCTTTCTTT.

This sequence joins TRBV6-5 and TRBJ1-1; the match to TRBD1 covers 7 bases. The CDR3 is made up of 14 amino acids. Germline CDR1 MNHEY, CDR2 SVGAGI. V shed 5 bases and J 1 base; nucleotides not matched to a gene: 4. This CDR3 reads CASSIGQANTEAFF. The CDR3 DNA follows: TGTGCCAGCAGTATTGGACAGGCGAACACTGAAGCTTTCTTT.

The chain employs TRBV5-5 and TRBJ2-3; TRBD2 aligns across 8 bases. CDR1 and CDR2 from the germline V gene are SGHKS and YYEKEE (reference sequence). The CDR3 has 15 residues. Trimming took 4 bases from V and 5 from J; bases not matched to a gene: 9. The CDR3 loop is CASSGGLVGVDTQYF. The CDR3 DNA follows: TGTGCCAGCAGCGGGGGACTAGTAGGGGTAGATACGCAGTATTTT.

This chain joins TRBV12-3 or TRBV12-4 and TRBJ2-1, with 7 nucleotides matching TRBD2. The CDR3 sequence is 13 residues long. V gave up 7 bases and J gave up 9 bases; unmatched junction bases: 9. This CDR3 reads CASTSGREIEQFF. The CDR3, as DNA: TGTGCCAGCACTAGTGGGCGGGAGATTGAGCAGTTCTTC.

The rearrangement joins TRBV30 to TRBJ2-7; D remains unclear. V was pared by 3 bases and J by 3 bases, with 6 bases between. Germline V gene data show CDR1 as GTSNPN and CDR2 as SVGIG (reference sequence). The CDR3 has 11 residues. The CDR3 region is CAWRTFYEQYF. CDR3 DNA: TGTGCCTGGAGAACCTTCTACGAGCAGTACTTC.

The rearrangement links TRBV5-1 to TRBJ2-3, with TRBD2 identical over 7 bases. This CDR3 spans 15 amino acids. The V gene's germline CDR1 is SGHRS and CDR2 YFSETQ. Trimming at V came to 0 bases and at J to 2 bases, leaving 3 bases not matched to a gene. CDR3 residues: CASSLGLAPTDTQYF. The DNA of the CDR3 is TGCGCCAGCAGCTTGGGACTAGCTCCCACAGATACGCAGTATTTT. Supplemented by reference TRBV5-1 and TRBJ2-3, the full variable domain reads KAGVTQTPRYLIKTRGQQVTLSCSPISGHRSVSWYQQTPGQGLQFLFEYFSETQRNKGNFPGRFSGRQFSNSRSEMNVSTLELGDSALYLCASSLGLAPTDTQYFGPGTRLTVL.

This sequence joins TRBV18 and TRBJ2-7, with D unclear. The germline V gene encodes CDR1 KGHSH and CDR2 LQKENI. The CDR3 sequence is 13 residues long. V lost 1 base to trimming and J lost 5 bases, with 9 bases between them. As DNA, the CDR3 is TGTGCCAGCTCACCACGGTTGAACGACGAGCAGTACTTC. It specifies CASSPRLNDEQYF.

This clone was observed a single time. V usage is TRBV19 and J usage is TRBJ2-1; D might be TRBD1 (6 bases). The CDR3 is made up of 16 amino acids. The germline V gene encodes CDR1 LNHDA and CDR2 SQIVND (reference sequence). The V gene lost 5 bases and the J gene lost 1 base, with 15 bases spanning the gap. CDR3 residues: CASSFADRLSYNEQFF. CDR3 DNA: TGTGCCAGTAGTTTCGCAGACAGGCTATCCTACAATGAGCAGTTCTTC. Full variable domain (rest looked up from reference TRBV19 and TRBJ2-1): DGGITQSPKYLFRKEGQNVTLSCEQNLNHDAMYWYRQDPGQGLRLIYYSQIVNDFQKGDIAEGYSVSREKKESFPLTVTSAQKNPTAFYLCASSFADRLSYNEQFFGPGTRLTVL.

The chain is built from TRBV6-4 and TRBJ2-3; TRBD2 might be the D (5 bases). With 3 bases removed from V and 1 base from J, the gap between germline ends came to 14 bases. CDR3 length: 16 amino acids. Germline V gene data show CDR1 as MRHNA and CDR2 as SNTAGT. The CDR3 sequence: CASSEGRPQGTDTQYF. The CDR3 coding sequence is TGTGCCAGCAGTGAGGGGAGACCCCAGGGCACAGATACGCAGTATTTT.

The V gene is TRBV14, the J gene TRBJ1-1; D might be TRBD1 (5 bases). The germline V gene encodes CDR1 SGHDN and CDR2 FVKESK. V gave up 5 bases and J gave up 7 bases, with 14 bases separating them. The CDR3 loop spans 13 amino acids. The CDR3 reads CASSSDKSLEAFF. In nucleotides, the CDR3 is TGTGCCAGCAGCTCGGACAAATCCCTTGAAGCTTTCTTT.

The chain links TRBV6-5 to TRBJ1-1; no clear D. The CDR3 runs to 13 residues. The V end lost 0 bases, the J end lost 1 base, and 3 bases lay between the germline ends. CDR1 and CDR2 (germline): MNHEY, SVGAGI. The CDR3 loop reads CASSYSKNTEAFF. CDR3 DNA: TGTGCCAGCAGTTACTCGAAGAACACTGAAGCTTTCTTT.

J is TRBJ1-2 and V is TRBV12-3 or TRBV12-4; perhaps TRBD1 as D (6 bases). Trimming left V 6 bases short and J 6 bases short, with 11 bases between. The CDR3 runs to 12 residues. For the CDR3, the DNA is TGTGCCAGCAGGAACAGGGATAATGGCTACACCTTC. Residues: CASRNRDNGYTF.

The J gene is TRBJ1-1, the V gene TRBV7-9; TRBD1 is a possible D gene (5 bases). Germline CDR1 and CDR2: SEHNR and FQNEAQ (reference sequence). The CDR3 is 12 residues long. With 5 bases removed from V and 7 bases from J, the gap between germline ends came to 11 bases. The CDR3 protein is CASSGGSLEAFF. CDR3 nucleotide sequence: TGTGCCAGCAGCGGGGGGAGTCTTGAAGCTTTCTTT.